The 22 T cell receptor beta chains presented below share a single source sample, sequenced in a study of T cell repertoires in cytomegalovirus infection. TCRdb re-called the reads with MiXCR, one entry per CDR3 protein. The data show around 130,000 distinct CDR3 sequences, with 8% to 9% seen just once and about 9.4% held by the top ten. The sample taken for sequencing was PBMCs. All receptors come from a human donor in good health (CMV status not recorded). Some clones in this sample may be carry-over from other donors' samples.

This clonotype was recorded at least ten times. The V call is TRBV28, the J call TRBJ1-3; a possible D gene is TRBD1 (5 bases). V lost 5 bases, J lost 0 bases, and 14 bases lay in between. The CDR3 consists of 16 residues. Germline assignment: CDR1 MDHEN and CDR2 SYDVKM. CDR3 nucleotide sequence: TGTGCCAGCAGTATGACAGCCCCTGACTCTGGAAACACCATATATTTT. This encodes CASSMTAPDSGNTIYF.

This clonotype was counted many times. The chain joins TRBV19 to TRBJ1-1; 7 nucleotides match TRBD1. CDR3 length: 15 residues. With V trimmed by 6 bases and J by 1 base, 8 bases remained unmatched. The germline V gene encodes CDR1 LNHDA and CDR2 SQIVND (reference sequence). CDR3 amino acids: CASRTSGTANTEAFF. The DNA for the CDR3 is TGTGCCAGTAGGACCTCCGGGACAGCGAACACTGAAGCTTTCTTT. The full variable domain, rest sourced from reference TRBV19 and TRBJ1-1, is DGGITQSPKYLFRKEGQNVTLSCEQNLNHDAMYWYRQDPGQGLRLIYYSQIVNDFQKGDIAEGYSVSREKKESFPLTVTSAQKNPTAFYLCASRTSGTANTEAFFGQGTRLTVV.

This clonotype has ten or more counts. V usage is TRBV7-2 and J usage is TRBJ2-1, with unresolved D. CDR3 length: 12 residues. Trimming shortened V by 4 bases and J by 10 bases, and 11 bases separated the two germline ends. Germline V lookup: CDR1 SGHTA, CDR2 FQGNSA. CDR3 DNA sequence: TGTGCCAGCAGCTCCACCGGATGGGAGCAGTTCTTC. This gives the protein CASSSTGWEQFF.

This clonotype was observed a few times. This chain uses TRBV9 with TRBJ2-1; D is possibly TRBD1 or TRBD2 (5 bases each). Germline CDR1 SGDLS, CDR2 YYNGEE. The ends were cut back, 0 bases at V and 0 bases at J, with 10 bases in the middle. The CDR3 extends over 16 amino acids. The CDR3 DNA sequence: TGTGCCAGCAGCGTAGTAGAGGGGTTCTCCTACAATGAGCAGTTCTTC. Translating gives CASSVVEGFSYNEQFF.

The CDR3 nucleotides are TGTGCCAGCAGTTCCCCAGGGAGTCACACTGAAGCTTTCTTT. Its protein product is CASSSPGSHTEAFF. The genes are TRBV28 and TRBJ1-1, with D perhaps TRBD1 (5 bases). The germline V gene has CDR1 MDHEN and CDR2 SYDVKM. Trimming left V 4 bases short and J 3 bases short, with 12 bases between. The CDR3 extends over 14 amino acids.

In this sample, this clonotype turned up many times. The chain combines TRBV2 with TRBJ2-7; tentatively, D is TRBD1 (6 bases). Germline CDR1 is SNHLY and CDR2 is FYNNEI. V lost 6 bases, J lost 4 bases, and 10 bases lay in between. This CDR3 contains 12 residues. CDR3 loop: CASRPRGYEQYF. For the CDR3, the DNA is TGTGCCAGCAGGCCAAGGGGGTACGAGCAGTACTTC.

This clonotype was detected many times. The chain carries TRBV7-9 and TRBJ2-7; D is ambiguous. V was trimmed by 2 bases and J by 3 bases, leaving 8 bases between them. Germline V gene lookup returns CDR1 SEHNR and CDR2 FQNEAQ (reference sequence). The CDR3 runs to 13 residues. The CDR3 DNA is TGTGCCAGCAGCTTAAACATAAACTACGAGCAGTACTTC. Its protein is CASSLNINYEQYF.

This clonotype was observed many times. The chain combines TRBV2 with TRBJ1-4; D ambiguous. This CDR3 is built from 15 residues. Trimming stripped 0 bases from V and 0 bases from J, with 5 bases between. The V gene's germline CDR1 is SNHLY and CDR2 FYNNEI. The CDR3 spells CASSEAEATNEKLFF. Here the CDR3 DNA reads TGTGCCAGCAGTGAAGCAGAGGCAACTAATGAAAAACTGTTTTTT.

This clonotype was counted ten times or more. The rearrangement links TRBV29-1 to TRBJ2-3; D is possibly TRBD1 (5 bases). The V end was cut by 6 bases, the J end by 0 bases, with 10 bases between. The CDR3 consists of 13 residues. Per germline, CDR1 SQVTM and CDR2 ANQGSEA. CDR3 nucleotides: TGCAGCGTCCTGACAGCGAGCACAGATACGCAGTATTTT. This translates into CSVLTASTDTQYF.

This clonotype came up a few times. This chain connects TRBV29-1 to TRBJ2-5; D might be TRBD2 (5 bases). The V end lost 1 base, the J end lost 5 bases, and 14 bases lay between the germline ends. The germline gives CDR1 SQVTM, CDR2 ANQGSEA. The CDR3 is made up of 14 amino acids. The CDR3 loop reads CSVEGGLVIETQYF. Written as DNA, the CDR3 is TGCAGCGTTGAAGGAGGGCTCGTTATCGAGACCCAGTACTTC.

V is TRBV15 and J is TRBJ1-2; no clear D. Trimming cost V 1 base and J 0 bases, with 9 bases left between them. CDR1 LNHNV and CDR2 YYDKDF come from the germline V gene (reference sequence). The length of the CDR3 is 15 residues. In DNA form, the CDR3 reads TGTGCCACCAGCAGAGCCTACAGTACTAACTATGGCTACACCTTC. Its translation: CATSRAYSTNYGYTF. Supplemented by reference TRBV15 and TRBJ1-2, the full variable domain reads DAMVIQNPRYQVTQFGKPVTLSCSQTLNHNVMYWYQQKSSQAPKLLFHYYDKDFNNEADTPDNFQSRRPNTSFCFLDIRSPGLGDTAMYLCATSRAYSTNYGYTFGSGTRLTVV.

This clonotype was counted between two and nine times. The chain is built from TRBV28 and TRBJ1-4; D gene ambiguous. The germline CDR1 and CDR2 sequences are MDHEN and SYDVKM. Deletions cut 1 base from V and 2 bases from J, with 17 bases between. CDR3 size: 18 residues. DNA of the CDR3: TGTGCCAGCAGTTTATCTATTACGGGTCTTGGGACTAATGAAAAACTGTTTTTT. It codes for CASSLSITGLGTNEKLFF.

This clonotype was counted ten times or more. This sequence joins TRBV2 and TRBJ2-7; a weak D match, TRBD1 (7 bases). Between the trimmed V and J ends, which lost 11 bases and 4 bases, there was a span of 15 bases. The CDR3 is 12 residues long. Germline V gene sequence: CDR1 SNHLY, CDR2 FYNNEI. The CDR3 region is CARGGTEYEQYF. The CDR3 coding sequence is TGTGCCCGAGGGGGGACAGAGTACGAGCAGTACTTC.

This clonotype was counted ten times or more. The CDR3 DNA is TGTGCCAGCGTGGCGAACACTGAAGCTTTCTTT. It translates to CASVANTEAFF. V and J are TRBV7-2 and TRBJ1-1, with D unclear. CDR1 and CDR2 from the germline V gene are SGHTA and FQGNSA. The CDR3 is 11 residues long. V lost 8 bases and J 1 base, leaving 5 bases between the germline ends.

The chain has TRBV14 and TRBJ1-1; no clear D gene. Germline V gives CDR1 SGHDN, CDR2 FVKESK. The CDR3 loop spans 14 amino acids. The V end lost 1 base, the J end lost 4 bases, and 10 bases lay between the germline ends. The CDR3: CASSQVDIGTEAFF. CDR3 coding DNA: TGTGCCAGCAGCCAAGTAGACATCGGCACTGAAGCTTTCTTT.

The J gene is TRBJ2-4, the V gene TRBV2; the D call may be TRBD1 or TRBD2 (5 bases each). Germline loops: CDR1 SNHLY, CDR2 FYNNEI. The CDR3 covers 12 residues. Trimming took off 6 bases at V and 6 bases at J, with 9 bases between the two ends. The DNA for the CDR3 is TGTGCCAGCAGAGCAGGGAGAAACATTCAGTACTTC. Translating it yields CASRAGRNIQYF. The full variable domain, its missing parts supplied by reference TRBV2 and TRBJ2-4, is EPEVTQTPSHQVTQMGQEVILRCVPISNHLYFYWYRQILGQKVEFLVSFYNNEISEKSEIFDDQFSVERPDGSNFTLKIRSTKLEDSAMYFCASRAGRNIQYFGAGTRLSVL.

This clonotype showed up many times. Germline is not matched at one junction end, which may reflect a read error. CDR3 nucleotides: TGCGCCAGCAGCAACACCGGGACGGAACTCTTC. Protein sequence: CASSNTGTELF. The chain links TRBV5-1 to TRBJ2-5; D is perhaps TRBD1 or TRBD2 (5 bases each). This CDR3 contains 11 residues. The V gene's germline CDR1 is SGHRS and CDR2 YFSETQ.

The chain links TRBV24-1 to TRBJ2-1, with no clear D. The CDR3 is 11 residues long. Trimming pared 1 base from V and 9 bases from J, leaving 3 bases between. The germline V gene has CDR1 KGHDR and CDR2 SFDVKD. Written as DNA, the CDR3 is TGTGCCACCAGTGATTTCCGTGAGCAGTTCTTC. Amino acids: CATSDFREQFF.

This clonotype was recorded many times. The gene calls are TRBV7-9 and TRBJ1-4; 8 bases are shared with TRBD1. The CDR3 is 16 residues long. Unmatched junction bases numbered 13, after V lost 5 bases and J lost 8 bases. Germline loops: CDR1 SEHNR, CDR2 FQNEAQ (reference sequence). The CDR3 loop reads CASSPSGTGIGEKLFF. The CDR3 region has the DNA TGTGCCAGCAGCCCCTCCGGGACAGGAATCGGGGAAAAACTGTTTTTT.

This clonotype was detected many times. The V gene is TRBV7-8, the J gene TRBJ2-5; TRBD2 agrees at 12 bases. The germline gives CDR1 SGHVS, CDR2 FQNEAQ. This CDR3 is 18 amino acids long. Unmatched junction bases numbered 11, after V lost 4 bases and J lost 2 bases. The DNA for the CDR3 is TGTGCCAGCAGCTATGGACTAGCGGGGAACTCGCGACAAGAGACCCAGTACTTC. Its translation: CASSYGLAGNSRQETQYF.

There are many counts of this clonotype. The chain couples TRBV14 to TRBJ2-5; 9 bases agree with TRBD1. V shed 3 bases and J 2 bases; nucleotides not matched to a gene: 7. The CDR3 is made up of 16 amino acids. CDR1 is SGHDN and CDR2 is FVKESK in the germline V gene. CDR3 DNA sequence: TGTGCCAGCAGCCAGGGACAGGGTTTTACACAAGAGACCCAGTACTTC. Protein sequence: CASSQGQGFTQETQYF.

This clonotype was seen a few times. This chain connects TRBV7-9 to TRBJ1-1; TRBD1 is a possible D gene (6 bases). The CDR3 is made up of 16 amino acids. Germline lookup yields CDR1 SEHNR and CDR2 FQNEAQ (reference sequence). Trimming cost V 3 bases and J 1 base, with 15 bases left between them. CDR3 sequence reads: CASSLGGLRQNTEAFF. The CDR3 nucleotides read TGTGCCAGCAGCTTGGGGGGCCTGAGGCAGAACACTGAAGCTTTCTTT.